What follows is one T cell receptor (beta chain) and its context. Antigen: not known. For the second PCR, which ran for roughly 6 to 11 cycles, a sample-barcoded 5' primer and a J-beta primer mix were used. MiXCR was run by TCRdb on the 5' RACE reads, yielding one entry per CDR3 protein. The sample yields some 1,000,000 distinct CDR3 sequences, about 23% seen once. This specimen belongs to a study of blood T cells in healthy people across ages. Study overall: About one barcoded beta molecule was captured per two T cells (by template switching). Broader study findings: As naive T cell percentage varied, TCR beta diversity correlated strongly with it.

These records were also assigned to another study, of T cells of mothers and their children.

The source material was blood. The TCR sequence derives from a girl aged 2 to 10 in good health.

This CDR3 reads CASSLSRGAGYEQFF. CDR3 nucleotide sequence: TGTGCCAGCAGCCTAAGTCGGGGGGCTGGCTATGAGCAGTTCTTC. This rearrangement joins TRBV7-8 to TRBJ2-5, with D tentatively TRBD2 (7 bases). The J call is in doubt because the DNA end fits TRBJ2-1 better. CDR1 SGHVS and CDR2 FQNEAQ come from the germline V gene. The CDR3 runs 15 residues.